Listed here are 28 T cell receptor beta chains from one sample, sequenced in a study of OX40 agonist ivuxolimab in advanced cancers. Repertoires were generated with immunoSEQ multiplex PCR, while TCRdb's copy carries only in-frame clones and drops some. This sample has some 20,000 clones, with 85% to 95% found just once. Sequencing was performed on CD4+ or CD8+ T cells sorted from blood, taken in a trial of the OX40 agonist ivuxolimab. The receptors originated from an adult with an advanced solid tumor such as melanoma, head and neck, liver or kidney cancer.

The gene calls are TRBV7-9 and TRBJ2-1; D remains ambiguous. Between the trimmed V and J ends, which lost 1 base and 10 bases, there was a span of 2 bases. The CDR3 is 10 residues long. Germline V lookup: CDR1 SEHNR, CDR2 FQNEAQ (reference sequence). CDR3 nucleotides: TGTGCCAGCAGCTTAGGGGAGCAGTTCTTC. Its translation: CASSLGEQFF. Complete variable domain (other parts from reference TRBV7-9 and TRBJ2-1): DTGVSQNPRHKITKRGQNVTFRCDPISEHNRLYWYRQTLGQGPEFLTYFQNEAQLEKSRLLSDRFSAERPKGSFSTLEIQRTEQGDSAMYLCASSLGEQFFGPGTRLTVL.

The chain is built from TRBV9 and TRBJ2-7; tentative D call: TRBD1 (6 bases). Germline V gene sequence: CDR1 SGDLS, CDR2 YYNGEE. V was pared by 0 bases and J by 4 bases, with 14 bases between. The CDR3 totals 15 residues. As DNA, the CDR3 is TGTGCCAGCAGCGTAGGGGACAACTTCGGGTACGAGCAGTACTTC. Protein sequence: CASSVGDNFGYEQYF.

The rearrangement links TRBV4-1 to TRBJ1-5; TRBD1 might be the D (5 bases). V was pared by 0 bases and J by 5 bases, with 14 bases between. CDR3 length: 16 amino acids. Germline V gene sequence: CDR1 MGHRA, CDR2 YSYEKL. The CDR3 loop reads CASSQDPGREDQPQHF. The CDR3 DNA is TGCGCCAGCAGCCAAGATCCAGGGAGGGAGGATCAGCCCCAGCATTTT.

The chain carries TRBV7-9 and TRBJ2-4; the D call may be TRBD1 or TRBD2 (5 bases each). V was pared by 5 bases and J by 0 bases, with 14 bases between. Germline V CDR1 and CDR2: SEHNR, FQNEAQ (reference sequence). The CDR3 is 16 residues long. The DNA of the CDR3 is TGTGCCAGCAGCGACCGGGACCGCTTAGCCAAAAACATTCAGTACTTC. Its translation: CASSDRDRLAKNIQYF.

This clone was picked up one time. The V and J genes are TRBV15 and TRBJ2-1; TRBD1 agrees at 10 bases. From germline, CDR1 is LNHNV and CDR2 YYDKDF (reference sequence). V trimming: 2 bases; J trimming: 4 bases; junction bases outside the gene matches: 2. The CDR3 spans 15 residues. CDR3 coding DNA: TGTGCCACCAGCAGACCGGGACAGGGGTACAATGAGCAGTTCTTC. Residues: CATSRPGQGYNEQFF.

This clone was seen at least ten times. The chain carries TRBV7-2 and TRBJ2-5, with D possibly being TRBD2 (9 bases). Germline V gives CDR1 SGHTA, CDR2 FQGNSA. This CDR3 comprises 14 residues. The V gene lost 7 bases and the J gene lost 7 bases, with 19 bases spanning the gap. This chain's CDR3 is CASTDSSGTGTQYF. For the CDR3, the DNA is TGTGCCAGCACCGATTCTAGCGGGACAGGGACCCAGTACTTC.

The CDR3: CASSPQSWGKIPYEQYF. CDR3 bases: TGCGCCAGCAGCCCCCAAAGTTGGGGGAAAATCCCCTACGAGCAGTACTTC. V is TRBV4-1 and J is TRBJ2-7; D assignment may be TRBD1 or TRBD2 (5 bases each). Per the germline V gene, CDR1 is MGHRA and CDR2 is YSYEKL. Trimming removed 4 bases at V and 2 bases at J, with 21 bases between. This CDR3 spans 17 amino acids.

The chain uses TRBV6-1 and TRBJ1-6; maybe TRBD1 (5 bases). The CDR3 contains 17 residues. The germline V and J ends were trimmed by 1 base and 4 bases, with 14 bases remaining between them. Germline lookup yields CDR1 MNHNS and CDR2 SASEGT. This CDR3 reads CASSEETLWGYNSPLHF. The DNA of the CDR3 is TGTGCCAGCAGTGAAGAAACACTCTGGGGGTATAATTCACCCCTCCACTTT.

V gene TRBV30 combines with J gene TRBJ2-2; 10 nucleotides agree with TRBD1. V gave up 5 bases and J gave up 3 bases; unmatched junction bases: 0. The CDR3 runs to 13 residues. Germline CDR1 reads GTSNPN; CDR2 reads SVGIG (reference sequence). CDR3 nucleotides: TGTGCCTGGGGGACAGGGGACACCGGGGAGCTGTTTTTT. Protein product: CAWGTGDTGELFF.

The count of this clone is one. This chain connects TRBV19 to TRBJ2-7, with a tentative D call TRBD2 (6 bases). V dropped 1 base and J dropped 3 bases, with 16 bases sitting between them. The CDR3 spans 16 residues. CDR1 and CDR2 (germline): LNHDA, SQIVND (reference sequence). In DNA, the CDR3 is TGTGCCAGTAGTATAGTTGGTAGCGGCGGGGACTACGAGCAGTACTTC. It is translated as CASSIVGSGGDYEQYF.

The gene calls are TRBV19 and TRBJ1-2, with D perhaps TRBD1 (5 bases). V lost 3 bases to trimming and J lost 7 bases, with 9 bases between them. The CDR3 has 12 residues. Germline loops: CDR1 LNHDA, CDR2 SQIVND (reference sequence). The CDR3 bases are TGTGCCAGTAGTATCGGACACAGTGGCTACACCTTC. Protein product: CASSIGHSGYTF.

The V and J genes are TRBV7-9 and TRBJ2-5; TRBD2 matches at 15 bases. Losses at the gene ends were 5 bases for V and 4 bases for J; bases not matched to a gene: 8. In germline, CDR1 is SEHNR, CDR2 FQNEAQ (reference sequence). The CDR3 consists of 17 residues. CDR3 DNA sequence: TGTGCCAGCAGCAGACGCGGACTAGCGGGGGGGCGAGAGACCCAGTACTTC. Translated: CASSRRGLAGGRETQYF.

The V call is TRBV19, the J call TRBJ1-5; weak D call: TRBD1 (5 bases). Trimming cost V 6 bases and J 6 bases, with 21 bases left between them. Germline loops: CDR1 LNHDA, CDR2 SQIVND (reference sequence). The CDR3 length is 16 residues. As DNA, the CDR3 is TGTGCCAGTAGCCTCGGACACCTCGGCGGGTCTCAGCCCCAGCATTTT. It yields the protein CASSLGHLGGSQPQHF.

The chain has TRBV6-1 and TRBJ2-7, with D unresolved. Germline CDR1 reads MNHNS; CDR2 reads SASEGT. The CDR3 is 14 amino acids. Deletions cut 2 bases from V and 2 bases from J, with 10 bases between. For the CDR3, the DNA is TGTGCCAGCAGTGAATTTTCTGGAACCTACGAGCAGTACTTC. This gives the protein CASSEFSGTYEQYF.

J is TRBJ2-2 and V is TRBV7-9; 9 bases match TRBD1. The ends lost 4 bases at V and 5 bases at J; junction bases unmatched: 5. Germline loops: CDR1 SEHNR, CDR2 FQNEAQ (reference sequence). CDR3 length equals 15 residues. The CDR3 protein is CASSSRTGETGELFF. The CDR3 coding sequence is TGTGCCAGCAGCTCTCGGACAGGGGAAACCGGGGAGCTGTTTTTT.

The chain combines TRBV5-6 with TRBJ2-7; 9 positions match TRBD2. CDR3 size: 14 residues. V shed 0 bases, J shed 6 bases, and the junction held 4 bases outside the gene matches. CDR1 SGHDT and CDR2 YYEEEE come from the germline V gene. This chain's CDR3 is CASSLGLAGFEQYF. The CDR3 DNA reads TGTGCCAGCAGCTTGGGGCTAGCGGGGTTCGAGCAGTACTTC. Complete variable domain (other parts from reference TRBV5-6 and TRBJ2-7): DAGVTQSPTHLIKTRGQQVTLRCSPKSGHDTVSWYQQALGQGPQFIFQYYEEEERQRGNFPDRFSGHQFPNYSSELNVNALLLGDSALYLCASSLGLAGFEQYFGPGTRLTVT.

This sequence joins TRBV9 and TRBJ1-6, with no clear D. V was cut by 0 bases and J by 10 bases, with 11 bases left in between. CDR1 and CDR2 (germline): SGDLS, YYNGEE. This CDR3 comprises 14 residues. CDR3 in amino acids: CASSVGTEGSPLHF. The CDR3 coding sequence is TGTGCCAGCAGCGTAGGAACAGAAGGGTCACCCCTCCACTTT. Drawing the rest from reference TRBV9 and TRBJ1-6, the complete variable domain is DSGVTQTPKHLITATGQRVTLRCSPRSGDLSVYWYQQSLDQGLQFLIQYYNGEERAKGNILERFSAQQFPDLHSELNLSSLELGDSALYFCASSVGTEGSPLHFGNGTRLTVT.

The chain links TRBV21-1 to TRBJ2-7. TRBV21-1 represents a pseudogene. CDR3 length: 16 residues. The CDR3, as DNA: TGTGCCAGCAGCAATGACGCCAGCCAAGCTCCCTACGAGCAGTACTTC. Its protein product is CASSNDASQAPYEQYF.

The chain links TRBV5-5 to TRBJ2-1; 9 bases are a match to TRBD1. This CDR3 has 15 residues. The germline V gene has CDR1 SGHKS and CDR2 YYEKEE (reference sequence). V was clipped by 4 bases and J by 7 bases; unmatched bases: 9. DNA for the CDR3: TGTGCCAGCAGCACCCGGGACAGGGAGGGTAATGAGCAGTTCTTC. It is translated as CASSTRDREGNEQFF.

The chain couples TRBV7-9 to TRBJ1-1, with no clear D. The length of the CDR3 is 13 residues. Germline V CDR1 and CDR2: SEHNR, FQNEAQ (reference sequence). V was shortened by 4 bases and J by 4 bases, with 10 bases between the two germline ends. The CDR3 nucleotides read TGTGCCAGCAGCTGGACTGAGACCACTGAAGCTTTCTTT. Translation: CASSWTETTEAFF.

The chain combines TRBV7-9 with TRBJ1-1; a weak D match, TRBD1 (5 bases). Germline V gene data show CDR1 as SEHNR and CDR2 as FQNEAQ (reference sequence). The V and J ends lost 4 bases and 5 bases respectively, with 8 bases between them. The length of the CDR3 is 12 residues. The CDR3 DNA reads TGTGCCAGCAGCTCGGGGGGGACTGAAGCTTTCTTT. Amino acids: CASSSGGTEAFF. The entire variable domain, with the rest obtained from reference TRBV7-9 and TRBJ1-1, is as follows: DTGVSQNPRHKITKRGQNVTFRCDPISEHNRLYWYRQTLGQGPEFLTYFQNEAQLEKSRLLSDRFSAERPKGSFSTLEIQRTEQGDSAMYLCASSSGGTEAFFGQGTRLTVV.

The chain is built from TRBV5-4 and TRBJ2-1, with D hard to call. The CDR3 totals 12 residues. Between the trimmed V and J ends, which lost 3 bases and 6 bases, there was a span of 7 bases. In germline, CDR1 is SGHNT, CDR2 YYREEE (reference sequence). CDR3 coding DNA: TGTGCCAGCAGCTATTTGGGCAATGAGCAGTTCTTC. Translation: CASSYLGNEQFF.

This chain connects TRBV4-1 to TRBJ2-5; D gene uncertain. Germline V gene lookup returns CDR1 MGHRA and CDR2 YSYEKL. There are 15 residues in the CDR3. The V end lost 0 bases, the J end lost 5 bases, and 13 bases lay between the germline ends. CDR3 amino acids: CASSQERDSSETQYF. The DNA of the CDR3 is TGCGCCAGCAGCCAAGAGCGCGATAGCTCCGAGACCCAGTACTTC.

V usage is TRBV30 and J usage is TRBJ2-7; TRBD1 agrees at 10 bases. This CDR3 comprises 14 residues. V was clipped by 0 bases and J by 2 bases; unmatched bases: 1. Germline CDR1 is GTSNPN and CDR2 is SVGIG (reference sequence). The CDR3 DNA is TGTGCCTGGAGTGTCGGACAGGGGGCCTACGAGCAGTACTTC. Amino acid sequence: CAWSVGQGAYEQYF.

The genes are TRBV7-9 and TRBJ2-1, with TRBD1 matching over 7 bases. The CDR3 loop spans 15 amino acids. CDR1 and CDR2 from the germline V gene are SEHNR and FQNEAQ (reference sequence). The V and J ends lost 5 bases and 4 bases, in that order; junction bases with no gene match: 8. The CDR3 spells CASSVSTGSYNEQFF. CDR3 DNA sequence: TGTGCCAGCAGCGTCTCGACAGGGTCATACAATGAGCAGTTCTTC.

This clone was seen at least ten times. This sequence joins TRBV6-1 and TRBJ2-7; D unclear. Germline assignment: CDR1 MNHNS and CDR2 SASEGT. V lost 6 bases, J lost 4 bases, and 13 bases lay in between. This CDR3 has 13 amino acids. In DNA form, the CDR3 reads TGTGCCAGCAGGGGCGGAAGACGGTACGAGCAGTACTTC. It translates to CASRGGRRYEQYF.

Written as DNA, the CDR3 is TGTGCCAGCAGCCAATTAAAGGGAGCTGGAAACACCATATATTTT. It codes for CASSQLKGAGNTIYF. The chain combines TRBV4-2 with TRBJ1-3; no clear D gene. Germline V lookup: CDR1 LGHNA, CDR2 YNFKEQ. The CDR3 contains 15 residues. Trimming cost V 2 bases and J 2 bases, with 10 bases left between them.

The rearrangement joins TRBV7-9 to TRBJ2-5; the match to TRBD1 covers 7 bases. The trim removed 5 bases at V and 2 bases at J, leaving 11 bases unmatched. Germline CDR1 SEHNR, CDR2 FQNEAQ (reference sequence). This CDR3 spans 16 amino acids. CDR3 in amino acids: CASSPRQGRVQETQYF. In DNA form, the CDR3 reads TGTGCCAGCAGCCCTCGACAGGGAAGAGTTCAAGAGACCCAGTACTTC.